The clone carrying this T cell receptor beta chain showed up many times. No antigen is known for it. Amplification of TCR beta CDR3 regions used RNA transcripts. First-round RT-PCR employed HTBI primers, with a second-round multiplex PCR after it. A single record per CDR3 protein comes from TCRdb applying MiXCR to the multiplex PCR reads. The repertoire holds over a million distinct CDR3 sequences, with about 36% as singletons. This specimen comes from a study of Graves' ophthalmopathy and Graves' hyperthyroidism. The CDR3 runs 15 residues. V gave up 3 bases and J gave up 3 bases, with 14 bases separating them. The germline V gene encodes CDR1 LNHDA and CDR2 SQIVND (reference sequence). The evidence that diagnosis relied on was clinical symptoms, serum thyroxine, TRAb, thyroid ultrasound and orbital computed tomography. Study-wide results and caveats: Sensitivity of about 70% and specificity of nearly 75% were achieved by the model that predicted ophthalmopathy progression.

V usage is TRBV19 and J usage is TRBJ1-2; no clear D gene. Sequencing input: peripheral blood or thyroid tissue (not recorded which). The receptor comes from an adult man with Graves' hyperthyroidism. DNA of the CDR3: TGTGCCAGTAGTATTATCTCGAATCCTGACTATGGCTACACCTTC. It yields the protein CASSIISNPDYGYTF.